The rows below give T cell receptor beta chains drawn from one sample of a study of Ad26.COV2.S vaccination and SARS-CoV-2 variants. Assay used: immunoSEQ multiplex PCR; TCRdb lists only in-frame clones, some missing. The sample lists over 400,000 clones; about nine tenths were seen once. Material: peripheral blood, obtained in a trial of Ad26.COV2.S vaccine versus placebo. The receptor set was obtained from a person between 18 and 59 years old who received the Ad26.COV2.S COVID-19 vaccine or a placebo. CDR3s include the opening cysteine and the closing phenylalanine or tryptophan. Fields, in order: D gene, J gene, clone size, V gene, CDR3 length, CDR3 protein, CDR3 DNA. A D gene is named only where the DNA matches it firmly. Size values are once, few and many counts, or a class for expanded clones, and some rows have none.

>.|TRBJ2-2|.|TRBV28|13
CASRQPNTGELFF
TGTGCCAGCCGACAGCCGAACACCGGGGAGCTGTTTTTT
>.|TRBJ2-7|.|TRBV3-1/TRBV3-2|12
CASSQGSYEQYF
TGTGCCAGCAGCCAAGGATCCTACGAGCAGTACTTC
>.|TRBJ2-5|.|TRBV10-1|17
CASSDGRITGTRETQYF
TGCGCCAGCAGTGACGGTAGAATAACCGGGACAAGAGAGACCCAGTACTTC
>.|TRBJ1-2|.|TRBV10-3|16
CAISEGGTFAAYGYTF
TGTGCCATCAGTGAGGGAGGGACATTCGCGGCCTATGGCTACACCTTC
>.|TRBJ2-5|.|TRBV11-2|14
CASSSTGMEETQYF
TGTGCCAGCAGCTCAACAGGGATGGAAGAGACCCAGTACTTC
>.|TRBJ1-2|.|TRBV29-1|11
CSVVSARGYTF
TGCAGCGTTGTTAGCGCGCGAGGCTACACCTTC
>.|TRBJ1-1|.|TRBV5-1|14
CASSFRQMNTEAFF
TGCGCCAGCAGCTTCAGACAGATGAACACTGAAGCTTTCTTT
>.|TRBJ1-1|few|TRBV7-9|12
CASSLTSPEAFF
TGTGCCAGCAGCTTAACTAGTCCTGAAGCTTTCTTT
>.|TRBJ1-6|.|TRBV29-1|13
CSVEVRANSPLHF
TGCAGCGTTGAGGTCAGGGCTAATTCACCCCTCCACTTT
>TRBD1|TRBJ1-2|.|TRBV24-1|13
CATSEYDRAGYTF
TGTGCCACCAGTGAATACGACAGGGCTGGCTACACCTTC
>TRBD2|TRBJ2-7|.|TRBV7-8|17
CASSLAFRLAASWEQYF
TGTGCCAGCAGCTTAGCGTTCCGACTAGCGGCTTCTTGGGAGCAGTACTTC
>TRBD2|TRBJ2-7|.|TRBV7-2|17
CASSLVFSRGDAYEQYF
TGTGCCAGCAGCTTAGTATTCTCGCGGGGGGACGCCTACGAGCAGTACTTC
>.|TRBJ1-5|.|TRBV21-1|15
CASSVDEDSNQPQHF
TGTGCCAGCAGCGTAGACGAGGATAGCAATCAGCCCCAGCATTTT
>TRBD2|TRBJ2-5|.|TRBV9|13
CASSVVAGETQYF
TGTGCCAGCAGCGTAGTAGCGGGAGAGACCCAGTACTTC
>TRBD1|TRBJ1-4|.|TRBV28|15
CASTQETGGLEKLFF
TGTGCCAGCACCCAAGAGACAGGGGGCCTTGAAAAACTGTTTTTT
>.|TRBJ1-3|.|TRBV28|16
CASSSPGRRAGNTIYF
TGTGCCAGCAGTTCCCCCGGGAGACGCGCTGGAAACACCATATATTTT